This T cell receptor (beta chain) was retrieved from a study of cytomegalovirus exposure and HLA in healthy donors. For this clone: The antigen is undetermined.

PCR primers comprised 60 Vbeta and 13 Jbeta primers. This table comes from immunoSEQ multiplex PCR, and its TCRdb copy is limited to in-frame clones, with some not included. The table has 150,000 to 200,000 clones, roughly 80% seen once; the top ten hold roughly 2%. The CDR3 runs to 15 residues. The germline gives CDR1 LGHNA, CDR2 YSLEER. Unmatched junction bases numbered 9, after V lost 0 bases and J lost 9 bases. Study conclusions and caveats: The authors later found HLA-associated TCR beta chains more clonally expanded than equally common others.

Material: PBMCs. The source of this sequence is a human donor in good health. This chain connects TRBV4-3 to TRBJ1-2; the match to TRBD1 covers 8 bases. The CDR3 nucleotides read TGCGCCAGCAGCCAAGATACGGACAGGGTGCTCCGCTACACCTTC. Protein: CASSQDTDRVLRYTF.